This T cell receptor beta chain was documented in a study of cytomegalovirus exposure and HLA in healthy donors. Study outcomes and limitations: One variant, a missense change in DCLRE1C, was linked in a later analysis to TCR beta V- and J-gene trimming.

Every donor was a healthy person donating bone marrow. With regard to this clone: Its antigen is unknown.

13 Jbeta primers and 60 Vbeta primers were used for the PCR. Measured with immunoSEQ multiplex PCR; TCRdb has only the in-frame clones, and not every one. Here the sample spans some 160,000 clones, under 85% being singletons. This CDR3 spans 16 amino acids. Trimming took 5 bases from V and 7 from J, leaving 23 bases between them. Germline CDR1 reads SGHDN; CDR2 reads FVKESK. The origin of this receptor is a woman younger than 45 in good health and CMV-seronegative. The sample consisted of PBMCs. The V call is TRBV14, the J call TRBJ2-5; D is possibly TRBD2 (6 bases). CDR3 bases: TGTGCCAGCAGCGAGTCCCTGGGACTGCGGACCCGGACCCAGTACTTC. Amino acid sequence: CASSESLGLRTRTQYF.